The following is a TCR beta chain sequence with its context. Its target is unknown. The data were taken from a study of T cells after yellow fever vaccination. Template switching by 5'RACE produced TCR cDNA, adding a universal primer site and UMIs. TCRdb re-called the 5' RACE reads through MiXCR, storing one row per CDR3 protein. The sample lists hundreds of thousands of distinct CDR3 sequences; 9% to 15% were seen once. Findings of the study overall: Most clones from primary vaccination resurfaced after the booster (around 97% CD4, approximately 87% CD8). A weaker secondary response peaked on day 5, the primary on day 15.

The source material was PBMCs, sampled on the day of the yellow fever booster vaccination. The receptor was derived from a man between 25 and 39 years old who received the YFV17D yellow fever vaccine.

CDR3 residues: CASTLRPGTSGRAVHEQYF. The CDR3 nucleotides are TGTGCCAGCACACTACGTCCCGGGACTAGCGGGAGGGCCGTCCACGAGCAGTACTTC. The chain recombines TRBV12-3 or TRBV12-4 with TRBJ2-7; TRBD2 matches at 16 bases. The V gene end was trimmed by 7 bases and the J gene end by 5 bases; junction bases not matched to a gene: 17. This CDR3 is 19 amino acids long.